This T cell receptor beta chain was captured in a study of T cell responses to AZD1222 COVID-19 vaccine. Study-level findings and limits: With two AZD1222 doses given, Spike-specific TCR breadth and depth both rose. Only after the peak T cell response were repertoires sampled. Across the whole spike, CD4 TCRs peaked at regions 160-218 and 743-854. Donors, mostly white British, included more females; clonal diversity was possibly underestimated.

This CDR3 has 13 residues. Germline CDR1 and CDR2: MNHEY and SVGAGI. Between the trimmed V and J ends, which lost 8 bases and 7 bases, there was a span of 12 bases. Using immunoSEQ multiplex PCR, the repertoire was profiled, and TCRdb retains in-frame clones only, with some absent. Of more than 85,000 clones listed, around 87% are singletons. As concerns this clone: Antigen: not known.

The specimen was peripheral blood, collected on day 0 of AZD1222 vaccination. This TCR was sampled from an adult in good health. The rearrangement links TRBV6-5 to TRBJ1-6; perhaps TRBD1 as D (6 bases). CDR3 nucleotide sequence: TGTGCCAGCGGTAGGGGGAAAAATTCACCCCTCCACTTT. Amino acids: CASGRGKNSPLHF.